These 25 T cell receptor beta chains were sequenced from one sample in a study of T cell responses to AZD1222 COVID-19 vaccine. Clones were read by immunoSEQ multiplex PCR, and TCRdb kept only the in-frame ones, dropping some. The sample has about 140,000 clones; almost 95% are singletons. Sequenced material: peripheral blood, taken 28 days after the second AZD1222 dose. The receptors shown here come from an adult who received the AZD1222 COVID-19 vaccine.

The genes are TRBV5-1 and TRBJ2-7, with unresolved D. V was cut by 2 bases and J by 3 bases, with 12 bases left in between. The CDR3 has 14 amino acids. Germline V lookup: CDR1 SGHRS, CDR2 YFSETQ. Here the CDR3 reads CASSLGETGYEQYF. The CDR3 DNA is TGCGCCAGCAGCTTAGGTGAGACCGGCTACGAGCAGTACTTC.

The chain combines TRBV27 with TRBJ1-4, with D possibly being TRBD1 (6 bases). The V gene's germline CDR1 is MNHEY and CDR2 SMNVEV (reference sequence). V lost 2 bases, J lost 3 bases, and 10 bases lay in between. The CDR3 has 15 amino acids. The CDR3, as DNA: TGTGCCAGCAGTTTAAGGGGGGGCCCTAATGAAAAACTGTTTTTT. It encodes CASSLRGGPNEKLFF. Full variable domain (remainder filled in from reference TRBV27 and TRBJ1-4): EAQVTQNPRYLITVTGKKLTVTCSQNMNHEYMSWYRQDPGLGLRQIYYSMNVEVTDKGDVPEGYKVSRKEKRNFPLILESPSPNQTSLYFCASSLRGGPNEKLFFGSGTQLSVL.

This chain links TRBV6-4 with TRBJ1-1, with unresolved D. CDR1 is MRHNA, CDR2 SNTAGT, per germline. V lost 6 bases and J 4 bases, leaving 15 bases between the germline ends. The CDR3 extends over 14 amino acids. The CDR3 sequence: CASSDTDKGTEAFF. The CDR3 DNA is TGTGCCAGCAGCGATACCGACAAAGGCACTGAAGCTTTCTTT.

The table lists this clone with a count of one. This chain uses TRBV18 with TRBJ1-2, with 9 bases fitting TRBD1. V lost 5 bases to trimming and J lost 6 bases; unmatched junction nucleotides: 7. The germline V gene encodes CDR1 KGHSH and CDR2 LQKENI. This CDR3 contains 14 residues. CDR3 amino acids: CASSVVQGADGYTF. The CDR3 DNA reads TGTGCCAGCTCAGTTGTACAGGGGGCTGATGGCTACACCTTC.

V gene TRBV20-1 combines with J gene TRBJ2-1; the D is unclear. V was cut by 3 bases and J by 10 bases, with 7 bases left in between. This CDR3 is 10 amino acids long. From germline, CDR1 is DFQATT and CDR2 SNEGSKA (reference sequence). CDR3 amino acids: CSASSREQFF. In DNA form, the CDR3 reads TGCAGTGCTAGTTCTAGGGAGCAGTTCTTC.

The J gene is TRBJ1-4, the V gene TRBV5-1, with 10 positions matching TRBD1. The germline V gene has CDR1 SGHRS and CDR2 YFSETQ. Trimming at V came to 2 bases and at J to 6 bases, leaving 4 bases not matched to a gene. The CDR3 extends over 15 amino acids. The CDR3 sequence: CASSFSGTGDEKLFF. In DNA, the CDR3 is TGCGCCAGCAGCTTCTCCGGGACAGGGGATGAAAAACTGTTTTTT.

The chain combines TRBV12-5 with TRBJ1-3; 8 positions agree with TRBD1. V trimming: 4 bases; J trimming: 3 bases; junction bases outside the gene matches: 8. The CDR3 loop spans 16 amino acids. Germline V gives CDR1 LGHNT, CDR2 FRNRAP. DNA of the CDR3: TGTGCTAGTGGTTCGTCCGGGACAGGCATTGGAAACACCATATATTTT. Its protein product is CASGSSGTGIGNTIYF.

The J gene is TRBJ2-3, the V gene TRBV6-5, with D tentatively TRBD1 (5 bases). V shed 6 bases and J shed 6 bases, with 7 bases lying between them. In germline, CDR1 is MNHEY, CDR2 SVGAGI. The CDR3 has 11 amino acids. As DNA, the CDR3 is TGTGCCAGCAGAGGGGTCGATACGCAGTATTTT. Its translation is CASRGVDTQYF.

V gene TRBV7-3 combines with J gene TRBJ1-2, with 7 bases identical to TRBD1. Germline V gives CDR1 SGHTA, CDR2 FQGTGA. The CDR3 length is 15 residues. The junction had 6 bases not matched to a gene; V was cut back by 1 base and J by 4 bases. CDR3 loop: CASSLSGGTAYGYTF. CDR3 nucleotide sequence: TGTGCCAGCAGCTTAAGTGGCGGGACAGCCTATGGCTACACCTTC.

The gene calls are TRBV4-3 and TRBJ1-2; 7 positions match TRBD1. V was pared by 3 bases and J by 8 bases, with 9 bases of the junction left unmatched. The CDR3 has 14 residues. Germline lookup yields CDR1 LGHNA and CDR2 YSLEER. The CDR3 nucleotides are TGCGCCAGCAGCCATCAAAGACAGGGCGGGGGCTACACCTTC. It codes for CASSHQRQGGGYTF.

The chain joins TRBV6-2 or TRBV6-3 to TRBJ2-7; the D is unclear. The ends were cut back, 5 bases at V and 4 bases at J, with 15 bases in the middle. This CDR3 has 14 amino acids. The germline V gene encodes CDR1 MNHEY and CDR2 SVGEGT. The CDR3 loop reads CASSTTTSRYEQYF. The CDR3 DNA follows: TGTGCCAGCAGTACCACCACTTCGCGGTACGAGCAGTACTTC.

The chain joins TRBV27 to TRBJ1-4; D is ambiguous. Germline lookup yields CDR1 MNHEY and CDR2 SMNVEV (reference sequence). The CDR3 covers 14 residues. V was trimmed by 2 bases and J by 6 bases, leaving 10 bases between them. CDR3 sequence reads: CASSLQGLDEKLFF. The DNA for the CDR3 is TGTGCCAGCAGTTTACAAGGGCTCGATGAAAAACTGTTTTTT.

About this clone itself: One end of the junction is discordant with germline, which a read error may explain. V and J are TRBV4-3 and TRBJ1-1, with 9 positions matching TRBD1. CDR1 and CDR2 from the germline V gene are LGHNA and YSLEER. CDR3 length: 12 amino acids. The CDR3 loop reads CASSHQDRGISF. CDR3 DNA sequence: TGCGCCAGCAGCCACCAGGACAGGGGAATCTCCTTT.

This clone was counted a few times. The V call is TRBV9, the J call TRBJ2-1; 12 nucleotides align to TRBD2. The CDR3 has 15 amino acids. V trimming: 3 bases; J trimming: 9 bases; junction bases outside the gene matches: 7. CDR1 is SGDLS, CDR2 YYNGEE, per germline. The CDR3 here is CASSATSGRSREQFF. CDR3 in DNA: TGTGCCAGCAGCGCGACTAGCGGGAGAAGTCGTGAGCAGTTCTTC.

Concerning this clone itself: At one of its ends the junction is not consistent with the germline gene, which may arise from a read error. The gene calls are TRBV29-1 and TRBJ1-2; D gene ambiguous. CDR3 length: 13 amino acids. The germline V gene encodes CDR1 SQVTM and CDR2 ANQGSEA. The CDR3 sequence is CSVEERISDGYTF. CDR3 nucleotide sequence: TGCAGCGTCGAAGAGAGAATTAGCGATGGCTACACCTTC. The complete variable domain, with remaining parts taken from reference TRBV29-1 and TRBJ1-2, reads SAVISQKPSRDICQRGTSLTIQCQVDSQVTMMFWYRQQPGQSLTLIATANQGSEATYESGFVIDKFPISRPNLTFSTLTVSNMSPEDSSIYLCSVEERISDGYTFGSGTRLTVV.

The rearrangement uses TRBV7-9 and TRBJ1-1; the D is unclear. The length of the CDR3 is 14 residues. Germline CDR1 SEHNR, CDR2 FQNEAQ (reference sequence). With 5 bases removed from V and 1 base from J, the gap between germline ends came to 11 bases. This CDR3 reads CASSHQQENTEAFF. The CDR3, as DNA: TGTGCCAGCAGCCATCAACAAGAGAACACTGAAGCTTTCTTT.

There are a few counts of this clone. The J gene is TRBJ2-7, the V gene TRBV9, with 11 nucleotides matching TRBD1. J was trimmed by 3 bases and V by 4 bases; bases with no gene match: 6. Germline CDR1 and CDR2: SGDLS and YYNGEE. The CDR3 is 15 amino acids. The DNA of the CDR3 is TGTGCCAGCAGCCATCTGGACAGGGGGCTCTACGAGCAGTACTTC. It is translated as CASSHLDRGLYEQYF.

V is TRBV6-5 and J is TRBJ2-3; D assignment may be TRBD1 or TRBD2 (5 bases each). This CDR3 comprises 13 residues. Germline V gives CDR1 MNHEY, CDR2 SVGAGI. V dropped 3 bases and J dropped 6 bases, with 10 bases sitting between them. The CDR3 reads CASSYEGSDTQYF. CDR3 coding DNA: TGTGCCAGCAGTTATGAGGGGTCGGATACGCAGTATTTT.

This clone has only a few counts. The gene calls are TRBV10-3 and TRBJ2-5; tentative D call: TRBD1 (6 bases). Germline CDR1 and CDR2: ENHRY and SYGVKD. This CDR3 comprises 15 residues. The germline V and J ends were trimmed by 6 bases and 3 bases, with 17 bases remaining between them. The CDR3 sequence: CAISSVPDREETQYF. The CDR3 region has the DNA TGTGCCATCAGCTCCGTCCCGGACAGAGAAGAGACCCAGTACTTC.

The J gene is TRBJ2-7, the V gene TRBV12-3 or TRBV12-4; D unresolved. Trimming pared 0 bases from V and 7 bases from J, leaving 10 bases between. This CDR3 contains 13 residues. The CDR3 region is CASSLAESGEQYF. CDR3 DNA: TGTGCCAGCAGTTTAGCGGAGTCGGGTGAGCAGTACTTC.

V is TRBV28 and J is TRBJ1-1, with D possibly TRBD1 on 6 matching bases. V was pared by 2 bases and J by 6 bases, with 19 bases between. CDR1 is MDHEN and CDR2 is SYDVKM in the germline V gene. CDR3 length equals 16 residues. The CDR3 is CASSLGRGALRAEAFF. As DNA, the CDR3 is TGTGCCAGCAGTTTAGGTCGGGGGGCGCTTAGAGCTGAAGCTTTCTTT.

The chain combines TRBV29-1 with TRBJ1-4, with D maybe TRBD1 (5 bases). In germline, CDR1 is SQVTM, CDR2 ANQGSEA. CDR3 size: 12 residues. V was trimmed by 6 bases and J by 0 bases, leaving 5 bases between them. CDR3 coding DNA: TGCAGCGTAGGGGCAACTAATGAAAAACTGTTTTTT. As protein: CSVGATNEKLFF.

The gene calls are TRBV4-2 and TRBJ1-3; D not resolved. V gave up 6 bases and J gave up 0 bases, with 9 bases separating them. CDR1 LGHNA and CDR2 YNFKEQ come from the germline V gene. CDR3 size: 14 residues. In DNA form, the CDR3 reads TGTGCCAGCAGTCCCTTGTCCTCTGGAAACACCATATATTTT. As protein: CASSPLSSGNTIYF.

The chain recombines TRBV5-4 with TRBJ1-2, with TRBD1 identical over 10 bases. After removal of 4 bases from V and 0 bases from J, the junction contained 6 bases not matched to a gene. The CDR3 is 16 amino acids. CDR1 and CDR2 (germline): SGHNT, YYREEE (reference sequence). Here the CDR3 DNA reads TGTGCCAGCAGCGGGACAGGGGAAATCCCTAACTATGGCTACACCTTC. This codes for CASSGTGEIPNYGYTF.

V gene TRBV7-2 combines with J gene TRBJ2-7; weak D call: TRBD2 (6 bases). V gave up 4 bases and J gave up 5 bases, with 12 bases separating them. This CDR3 has 13 residues. From germline, CDR1 is SGHTA and CDR2 FQGNSA. The DNA for the CDR3 is TGTGCCAGCAGCTCCCCGGGAGCACACGAGCAGTACTTC. This codes for CASSSPGAHEQYF.